This entry lists 10 T cell receptor beta chains sequenced from one sample in a study of blood T cell repertoires in COVID-19. The protocol was immunoSEQ multiplex PCR, while the TCRdb copy is restricted to in-frame clones and leaves out a portion. The sample holds approximately 160,000 clones, roughly 80% seen once. Sequencing input: peripheral blood. Receptor source: a man aged 70 or older with acute or convalescent COVID-19.

This sequence joins TRBV7-6 and TRBJ2-2, with 8 bases fitting TRBD2. Germline V lookup: CDR1 SGHVS, CDR2 FNYEAQ. Trimming took 3 bases from V and 1 from J; bases not matched to a gene: 1. This CDR3 region has 15 residues. For the CDR3, the DNA is TGTGCCAGCAGCTTGGCGGGGGGGAACACCGGGGAGCTGTTTTTT. It yields the protein CASSLAGGNTGELFF.

This clone was seen more than once but under ten times. J is TRBJ2-3 and V is TRBV5-1; D is possibly TRBD1 (6 bases). Trimming pared 2 bases from V and 3 bases from J, leaving 10 bases between. This CDR3 comprises 14 residues. Germline loops: CDR1 SGHRS, CDR2 YFSETQ. The CDR3 loop is CASSLGQRTDTQYF. The DNA for the CDR3 is TGCGCCAGCAGCTTAGGACAGAGAACAGATACGCAGTATTTT.

This clone was seen only a few times. The chain recombines TRBV6-5 with TRBJ1-5; D is perhaps TRBD1 (6 bases). The germline V gene has CDR1 MNHEY and CDR2 SVGAGI. CDR3 length: 14 amino acids. Trimming removed 2 bases at V and 3 bases at J, with 8 bases between. The CDR3 coding sequence is TGTGCCAGCAGTTACCAGGGGAACAATCAGCCCCAGCATTTT. Amino acids: CASSYQGNNQPQHF.

The table lists this clone with a few counts. V and J are TRBV6-4 and TRBJ1-5; 10 bases are shared with TRBD1. Germline trimming cut 6 bases from V and 9 bases from J; bases unmatched to any gene: 8. This CDR3 has 14 residues. The germline CDR1 and CDR2 sequences are MRHNA and SNTAGT. This chain's CDR3 is CASRSGQGMGPQHF. The CDR3 DNA reads as TGTGCCAGCAGGTCGGGACAGGGGATGGGGCCCCAGCATTTT.

This clone is a singleton in its sample. V usage is TRBV28 and J usage is TRBJ1-1; 10 nucleotides align to TRBD1. The CDR3 totals 16 residues. The germline V gene has CDR1 MDHEN and CDR2 SYDVKM. J gave up 0 bases and V 6 bases, and 7 bases lay outside the gene matches. The CDR3 nucleotides are TGTGCCAGCAGCACCGCGGGGACAGGGGTGAACACTGAAGCTTTCTTT. Residues: CASSTAGTGVNTEAFF.

Only a few counts were recorded for this clone. The CDR3 sequence: CASSFWLTEAFF. CDR3 sequence (DNA): TGTGCCAGCAGTTTTTGGCTCACTGAAGCTTTCTTT. The chain carries TRBV12-3 or TRBV12-4 and TRBJ1-1; no definite D call. The CDR3 totals 12 residues. Trimming took 3 bases from V and 4 from J, leaving 6 bases between them.

V is TRBV29-1 and J is TRBJ1-1, with a tentative D call TRBD1 (6 bases). With 7 bases removed from V and 5 bases from J, the gap between germline ends came to 17 bases. Germline-derived CDR1 and CDR2 are SQVTM and ANQGSEA. CDR3 length: 13 amino acids. CDR3 sequence: CSARRGGGTEAFF. The CDR3 DNA is TGCAGCGCCAGGAGGGGGGGCGGGACTGAAGCTTTCTTT.

The rearrangement links TRBV15 to TRBJ2-7; TRBD1 matches 12 bases. Germline loops: CDR1 LNHNV, CDR2 YYDKDF (reference sequence). V gave up 0 bases and J gave up 7 bases; unmatched junction bases: 10. The CDR3 runs 17 residues. The CDR3 is CATSRDLVGQGAEEQYF. The DNA of the CDR3 is TGTGCCACCAGCAGAGATCTGGTGGGACAGGGGGCGGAAGAGCAGTACTTC.

This clone was seen once. This chain joins TRBV5-1 and TRBJ2-2; TRBD2 agrees at 12 bases. V lost 3 bases, J lost 5 bases, and 8 bases stayed unmatched. Germline CDR1 reads SGHRS; CDR2 reads YFSETQ. This CDR3 is built from 17 residues. CDR3 in amino acids: CASSSSLAGGLTGELFF. In DNA, the CDR3 is TGCGCCAGCAGCTCCTCGCTAGCGGGGGGGTTGACCGGGGAGCTGTTTTTT.

The CDR3 spells CASSKVEGIGKLFF. The CDR3 DNA reads TGTGCCAGCAGCAAAGTGGAGGGGATAGGAAAACTGTTTTTT. The V and J genes are TRBV21-1 and TRBJ1-4. TRBV21-1 is marked as a pseudogene. This CDR3 contains 14 residues.